The next 10 T cell receptor beta chains were all read from a single sample in a study of beta chain features in type 1 diabetes. Study conclusions and caveats: Patients with Type 1 diabetes showed moderately but significantly shorter TCRB CDR3s in all four CD4+ subsets.

These receptors have no identified antigens. Sequencing targeted expressed TCRB transcripts, as all isolated RNA had been reverse transcribed. The assay was immunoSEQ multiplex PCR, and TCRdb's table has in-frame clones only and misses some. This sample has 300,000 or so clones, with approximately 9.9% found just once. Sequencing was performed on central memory CD4+ T cells from blood. Receptor source: a man aged 30 to 45 with type 1 diabetes.

This sequence joins TRBV19 and TRBJ2-5, with unresolved D. The V and J ends lost 3 bases and 7 bases respectively, with 12 bases between them. This CDR3 has 13 amino acids. Germline CDR1 and CDR2: LNHDA and SQIVND (reference sequence). Written as DNA, the CDR3 is TGTGCCAGTAGTATGGACCGACTCGCGACCCAGTACTTC. Translation: CASSMDRLATQYF.

This clone was seen only a few times. The J gene is TRBJ2-3, the V gene TRBV11-2; D ambiguous. Per germline, CDR1 SGHAT and CDR2 FQNNGV. The CDR3 consists of 14 residues. V was cut by 1 base and J by 1 base, with 6 bases left in between. The CDR3: CASSLAVGTDTQYF. For the CDR3, the DNA is TGTGCCAGCAGCTTAGCAGTCGGCACAGATACGCAGTATTTT.

This chain connects TRBV7-9 to TRBJ2-7; 9 bases are a match to TRBD2. Germline CDR1 reads SEHNR; CDR2 reads FQNEAQ (reference sequence). CDR3 length: 17 amino acids. Germline trimming cut 5 bases from V and 3 bases from J; bases unmatched to any gene: 14. The chain's CDR3 is CASSPLRGGVADYEQYF. The CDR3 DNA reads as TGTGCCAGCAGCCCACTGCGGGGGGGAGTGGCGGACTACGAGCAGTACTTC.

Concerning this clone: Other DNA sequences within the sample encode an identical CDR3. The chain combines TRBV4-1 with TRBJ1-2, with 10 bases matching TRBD1. Per the germline V gene, CDR1 is MGHRA and CDR2 is YSYEKL. The CDR3 is 13 amino acids. Trimming took 1 base from V and 8 from J; bases not matched to a gene: 1. DNA for the CDR3: TGCGCCAGCAGCCAAGGGGACAGGGGCGGCTACACCTTC. Its translation is CASSQGDRGGYTF.

This clone has at least ten counts. Other DNA sequences in the same sample also yield this CDR3. DNA for the CDR3: TGTGCCAGCTCACCTAGCTCCTATAATTCACCCCTCCACTTT. Protein sequence: CASSPSSYNSPLHF. This chain connects TRBV18 to TRBJ1-6; D is uncertain. The CDR3 contains 14 residues. V was trimmed by 3 bases and J by 0 bases, leaving 3 bases between them. Germline V gives CDR1 KGHSH, CDR2 LQKENI.

This clone showed up just a few times. The V and J genes are TRBV13 and TRBJ2-2; possibly TRBD2 for D (6 bases). V dropped 3 bases and J dropped 1 base, with 9 bases sitting between them. The CDR3 is made up of 15 amino acids. Germline-derived CDR1 and CDR2 are PRHDT and FYEKMQ (reference sequence). The CDR3 nucleotides are TGTGCCAGCAGCTTTACTAGCAGGAACACCGGGGAGCTGTTTTTT. Translation gives CASSFTSRNTGELFF.

This clone has more than one count but fewer than ten. This chain joins TRBV2 and TRBJ2-1, with 12 bases that match TRBD2. The CDR3 loop spans 14 amino acids. The V and J ends lost 6 bases and 6 bases, in that order; junction bases with no gene match: 3. Germline CDR1 and CDR2: SNHLY and FYNNEI. The CDR3 region is CASSGLAGSNEQFF. CDR3 coding DNA: TGTGCCAGCAGCGGACTAGCGGGGTCCAATGAGCAGTTCTTC.

A few counts support this clone. The chain uses TRBV10-3 and TRBJ2-1, with a possible D match to TRBD1 (6 bases). Between the trimmed V and J ends, which lost 3 bases and 8 bases, there was a span of 8 bases. Germline values: CDR1 ENHRY, CDR2 SYGVKD. The CDR3 is 12 amino acids. The CDR3 protein is CAISEQGYEQFF. CDR3 DNA: TGTGCCATCAGTGAACAGGGTTATGAGCAGTTCTTC.

This clone has only a few counts. The chain is built from TRBV10-2 and TRBJ1-1; no clear D. CDR1 is WSHSY, CDR2 SAAADI, per germline. This CDR3 has 13 amino acids. The V and J ends lost 7 bases and 2 bases respectively, with 11 bases between them. For the CDR3, the DNA is TGCGCCAGCAAGGTTTCCGAAAACACTGAAGCTTTCTTT. It translates to CASKVSENTEAFF.

This clone was seen only a few times. This chain uses TRBV7-2 with TRBJ2-3, with D possibly being TRBD2 (5 bases). Per germline, CDR1 SGHTA and CDR2 FQGNSA. There are 14 residues in the CDR3. Trimming shortened V by 3 bases and J by 8 bases, and 15 bases separated the two germline ends. This CDR3 reads CASSLGTTIGTQYF. The CDR3 coding sequence is TGTGCCAGCAGCTTGGGCACGACTATCGGTACGCAGTATTTT.